This T cell receptor (beta chain) was sequenced during a study of tumor and adjacent non-tumor tissue in lung cancer (dated by TCRdb to the late 2010s). Turning to the overall study: Patients with adenocarcinoma (about twelve), squamous cell carcinoma (2) and small cell lung cancer (1) were included in the cohort. Ages among the roughly 15 patients ranged from roughly 31 to 76 years, there were 10 or so men and 5 women, and disease was at TNM stage I to III. Sequencing generated a total of 130,000,000 or so productive TCRbeta reads, averaging approximately 3.8 million reads per sample. The study compared bulk TCRbeta repertoires from lung tumor tissue and matched distant non-tumor lung tissue of roughly 15 lung cancer patients. A few dozen paired specimens, one tumor and one normal lung sample per patient, were profiled by TCRbeta CDR3 sequencing. Beyond this particular receptor, the publication reports: TCR diversity was significantly higher in younger patients, and greater tumor TCR diversity was associated with shorter overall survival and shorter disease-free survival. Neither the sequencing platform nor unique molecular identifiers are mentioned in the methods. Because peripheral blood was not sequenced, the blood TCRbeta repertoires of the lung cancer patients in the study went unexamined. The top 100 clones made up a significantly larger cumulative share of the repertoire in normal lung than in tumor tissue. Only 15 or so patients were included in the cohort, and the need for larger samples and more detailed clinical data was noted by the authors. TCR diversity (inverse Simpson) was significantly higher in tumor than in normal lung tissue (approximately 400 vs 170, P = 0.0075, Mann-Whitney U test).

The CDR1 and CDR2 encoded by the germline V gene (reference sequence) are LNHDA and SQIVND. V was cut back by 1 base and J by 4 bases, leaving a gap of 11 bases between them. Including cysteine and phenylalanine, the CDR3 has 15 amino acids. The kept DNA is CDR3 alone, 45 bases in frame from the first base. Only a few counts were recorded for this clonotype. There is no known antigen for this receptor. The input lacks base qualities; no much larger clone sits a single base away. Libraries were made using multiplex PCR. Sequencing took place on an Illumina HiSeq 2500. TCRbeta libraries were constructed through three rounds of nested PCR with primers (Table S4) according to protocols adapted from ARM-PCR. Before sequencing, PCR products of 200-500 bp were excised from the gel and purified with the QIAquick gel extraction kit. The study's processing was this. Reads were cleaned using Trimmomatic, were merged into complete CDR3 sequences using FLASH, and were assigned to V(D)J germline segments using MiTCR. Clonal diversity was calculated as the inverse Simpson's index using VDJtools. A read counted as productive if the sequence was in-frame and lacked a premature stop codon. Clones were called with MiXCR by TCRdb after fastp trimmed the public reads at Q25, and only in-frame beta chains were retained. Each CDR3 protein gets just one entry, which takes the most common genes and DNA from the rows behind it. The V and J calls follow TCRdb's processing rather than the paper's. The sample table contains under 95,000 distinct CDR3 sequences; only one count was recorded for roughly 66% of them. Clones ranked in the top ten supply approximately 20% of the sample.

RNA was extracted from bulk unsorted tissue and checked for quality with a NanoDrop ND-1000 and an Agilent 2100. All donors had newly diagnosed lung cancer, had not received prior chemotherapy, and were admitted for thoracic surgery in China between August and November 2014. Anyone who had undergone radiotherapy or chemotherapy before, or who had another cancer at the same time, was left out of the study. Surgical tissue pieces of roughly 1-2.2 cm3 were preserved in RNAlater solution and were kept at -80 degrees C until use. The clonotype was recovered from a man in his 60s with non-small cell lung cancer. The specimen sequenced was lung tumor tissue. The V and J genes are TRBV19 and TRBJ1-5; no D gene call is confident. CDR3 loop: CASSIAWEPNQPQHF. The nucleotide sequence is given as TGTGCCAGTAGTATAGCATGGGAACCAAATCAGCCCCAGCATTTT. Here the CDR3 is joined to the reference TRBV19 and TRBJ1-5 genes, and the full variable domain is: DGGITQSPKYLFRKEGQNVTLSCEQNLNHDAMYWYRQDPGQGLRLIYYSQIVNDFQKGDIAEGYSVSREKKESFPLTVTSAQKNPTAFYLCASSIAWEPNQPQHFGDGTRLSIL.